Shown below are 17 T cell receptor beta chains from a single sample sequenced in a study of T cells in Graves' hyperthyroidism and ophthalmopathy. TCR beta CDR3 region amplification was performed from RNA transcripts. The HTBI primer set served for first-round RT-PCR of the TCR CDR3. TCRdb independently ran MiXCR on the multiplex PCR reads; one entry per CDR3 protein. The sample yields hundreds of thousands of distinct CDR3 sequences, 15% to 20% seen once. The sequencing input was blood. Receptors originate from a man aged 40-49 years with Graves' ophthalmopathy.

This clonotype occurred many times. The rearrangement links TRBV7-3 to TRBJ2-7; possibly TRBD1 or TRBD2 for D (5 bases each). This CDR3 contains 18 residues. The germline V gene has CDR1 SGHTA and CDR2 FQGTGA. Trimming cost V 5 bases and J 4 bases, with 27 bases left between them. The CDR3 loop reads CASSLGNPSRDGSYEQYF. In DNA, the CDR3 is TGTGCCAGCAGCCTGGGGAATCCAAGCCGGGACGGATCTTACGAGCAGTACTTC.

This clonotype was recorded a few times. The V call is TRBV20-1, the J call TRBJ2-7; 12 nucleotides agree with TRBD2. Trimming at V came to 2 bases and at J to 3 bases, leaving 5 bases not matched to a gene. This CDR3 is 15 amino acids long. Germline V lookup: CDR1 DFQATT, CDR2 SNEGSKA (reference sequence). CDR3 DNA: TGCAGTGCTAGAAGGACTAGCGGGATGAACTACGAGCAGTACTTC. Translated, it gives CSARRTSGMNYEQYF.

The table lists this clonotype with many counts. This chain's CDR3 is CSARDSGREETQYF. In nucleotides, the CDR3 is TGCAGTGCTAGAGATTCCGGGAGGGAGGAGACCCAGTACTTC. The chain links TRBV20-1 to TRBJ2-5; 8 bases line up with TRBD2. The CDR3 has 14 amino acids. V lost 0 bases and J lost 5; bases outside the gene matches: 5. In germline, CDR1 is DFQATT, CDR2 SNEGSKA (reference sequence).

The chain joins TRBV20-1 to TRBJ2-2; TRBD2 aligns across 13 bases. In germline, CDR1 is DFQATT, CDR2 SNEGSKA (reference sequence). This CDR3 is built from 18 residues. V lost 2 bases and J lost 4; bases outside the gene matches: 10. The CDR3 bases are TGCAGTGCTAGATCGTTAAGGACTAGCGGGAGAGTCACCGGGGAGCTGTTTTTT. Its translation: CSARSLRTSGRVTGELFF.

This clonotype has more than one count but fewer than ten. The rearrangement uses TRBV5-5 and TRBJ2-7; 10 bases agree with TRBD1. Germline V gene data show CDR1 as SGHKS and CDR2 as YYEKEE (reference sequence). V was clipped by 4 bases and J by 9 bases; unmatched bases: 10. This CDR3 contains 14 residues. DNA for the CDR3: TGTGCCAGCAGCCCCGGGACAGGGGTAATCGGGCAGTACTTC. Residues: CASSPGTGVIGQYF.

This clonotype was counted only a few times. The CDR3 reads CASSERRGPTYEQYF. CDR3 bases: TGTGCCAGCAGTGAGCGGCGGGGGCCCACCTACGAGCAGTACTTC. This chain uses TRBV2 with TRBJ2-7, with D possibly being TRBD2 (7 bases). The V gene's germline CDR1 is SNHLY and CDR2 FYNNEI. The V and J ends lost 3 bases and 2 bases respectively, with 14 bases between them. This CDR3 is 15 amino acids long.

J is TRBJ2-3 and V is TRBV7-9; D is undetermined. The CDR3 consists of 11 residues. Per the germline V gene, CDR1 is SEHNR and CDR2 is FQNEAQ (reference sequence). Trimming took 7 bases from V and 7 from J, leaving 9 bases between them. CDR3 nucleotides: TGTGCCAGCACCGACTTCAATACGCAGTATTTT. Its translation: CASTDFNTQYF.

This clonotype was counted ten times or more. The chain has TRBV12-3 or TRBV12-4 and TRBJ1-2, with D possibly being TRBD1 (5 bases). The V gene lost 4 bases and the J gene lost 6 bases, with 9 bases spanning the gap. The CDR3 loop spans 12 amino acids. CDR3 DNA: TGTGCCAGCAGTTCGGGGCGAAATGGCTACACCTTC. It translates to CASSSGRNGYTF.

This clonotype has more than one count but fewer than ten. The chain joins TRBV9 to TRBJ1-4; the match to TRBD1 covers 7 bases. The CDR3 is 13 amino acids. V trimming: 3 bases; J trimming: 6 bases; junction bases outside the gene matches: 2. Germline V gene sequence: CDR1 SGDLS, CDR2 YYNGEE. CDR3 nucleotides: TGTGCCAGCAGCGCCGGGACAGATGAAAAACTGTTTTTT. Amino acids: CASSAGTDEKLFF.

The chain links TRBV12-3 or TRBV12-4 to TRBJ2-2; D is possibly TRBD1 (6 bases). The V end was cut by 3 bases, the J end by 4 bases, with 12 bases between. CDR3 size: 15 residues. The CDR3 DNA reads as TGTGCCAGCAGTTTCCGGGACAAGATCACCGGGGAGCTGTTTTTT. This codes for CASSFRDKITGELFF.

The chain uses TRBV9 and TRBJ2-3, with 13 bases fitting TRBD2. Germline CDR1 and CDR2: SGDLS and YYNGEE. This CDR3 comprises 19 residues. Trimming at V came to 4 bases and at J to 2 bases, leaving 13 bases not matched to a gene. Here the CDR3 DNA reads TGTGCCAGCAGCACACGGTGGACTAGCGGGAGCGACTACACAGATACGCAGTATTTT. It is translated as CASSTRWTSGSDYTDTQYF.

The chain recombines TRBV18 with TRBJ1-4, with D possibly matching TRBD1 (6 bases). V was cut by 3 bases and J by 12 bases, with 14 bases left in between. Germline CDR1 reads KGHSH; CDR2 reads LQKENI. This CDR3 has 13 amino acids. CDR3 residues: CASSPGQFVELFF. As DNA, the CDR3 is TGTGCCAGCTCACCCGGACAGTTTGTGGAACTGTTTTTT.

V usage is TRBV7-9 and J usage is TRBJ2-1, with D possibly being TRBD2 (5 bases). Germline V gene sequence: CDR1 SEHNR, CDR2 FQNEAQ (reference sequence). Trimming took off 1 base at V and 9 bases at J, with 10 bases between the two ends. The CDR3 is 13 amino acids. The CDR3 region is CASSLVGRGEQFF. In DNA form, the CDR3 reads TGTGCCAGCAGCTTAGTCGGTCGGGGTGAGCAGTTCTTC.

There are many counts of this clonotype. The gene calls are TRBV29-1 and TRBJ1-5; D not resolved. This CDR3 comprises 13 residues. The V and J ends lost 4 bases and 5 bases respectively, with 12 bases between them. CDR1 is SQVTM, CDR2 ANQGSEA, per germline. CDR3 region: CSVGGGPDQPQHF. DNA of the CDR3: TGCAGCGTTGGGGGAGGGCCGGATCAGCCCCAGCATTTT.

This clonotype was recorded at least ten times. J is TRBJ2-3 and V is TRBV3-1; 7 bases agree with TRBD2. V dropped 5 bases and J dropped 5; count of bases not matched to a gene: 10. This CDR3 is 15 amino acids long. The V gene's germline CDR1 is LGHDT and CDR2 YNNKEL (reference sequence). CDR3 in amino acids: CASSAQPGGLDTQYF. CDR3 DNA sequence: TGTGCCAGCAGCGCCCAACCGGGGGGTTTAGATACGCAGTATTTT.

The V gene is TRBV14, the J gene TRBJ2-7; a possible D gene is TRBD2 (7 bases). The ends were cut back, 6 bases at V and 2 bases at J, with 14 bases in the middle. Germline-derived CDR1 and CDR2 are SGHDN and FVKESK. This CDR3 is built from 14 residues. Here the CDR3 DNA reads TGTGCCAGCAGACCCCAGGGGAGGGCCTACGAGCAGTACTTC. Its protein is CASRPQGRAYEQYF.

This chain links TRBV6-5 with TRBJ1-2; D gene unclear. Trimming stripped 4 bases from V and 4 bases from J, with 16 bases between. From germline, CDR1 is MNHEY and CDR2 SVGAGI. CDR3 length equals 15 residues. CDR3 protein: CASSLTAGSTYGYTF. The CDR3 DNA sequence: TGTGCCAGCAGTTTAACGGCAGGCAGCACCTATGGCTACACCTTC.